Listed below are T cell receptor beta chains from one sample, sequenced in a study of T cells of healthy individuals. TCRdb used MiXCR to reprocess the 5' RACE reads, holding one entry per CDR3 protein. The top ten hold 7% to 9% of the sample, which has 65,000 to 95,000 distinct CDR3 sequences, 4% to 5.5% seen once. Receptor source: a female donor in good health. Each CDR3 is given with its conserved first and last residue. A D gene is named only where the DNA matches it firmly. For some rows the clone size is stated as once, few or many, or as a class when expanded; others skip it.

J,size,length,V,D,DNA,CDR3
TRBJ2-7,few,15,TRBV28,TRBD1,TGTGCCAGCAGTTCTGCGGGACAGGGGATCGGCGAGCAGTACTTC,CASSSAGQGIGEQYF
TRBJ1-2,-,14,TRBV24-1,-,TGTGCCACCAGTCTATCCCAGGGCAGGGGAGGCTACACCTTC,CATSLSQGRGGYTF
TRBJ1-5,-,17,TRBV4-1,-,TGCGCCAGCAGCCAAGGCAGGCAGAGGGGGAACAATCAGCCCCAGCATTTT,CASSQGRQRGNNQPQHF
TRBJ2-5,many,16,TRBV7-8,TRBD2,TGTGCCAGCACCAACCAGACTAGCGGGAGAAGCAAGACCCAGTACTTC,CASTNQTSGRSKTQYF
TRBJ2-3,many,13,TRBV6-2/TRBV6-3,-,TGTGCCAGCAACCATCCCTTGGGAGATACGCAGTATTTT,CASNHPLGDTQYF
TRBJ2-1,many,15,TRBV6-5,TRBD2,TGTGCCAGCGGTCTGACTAGCGGAGTCTACAATGAGCAGTTCTTC,CASGLTSGVYNEQFF
TRBJ2-1,many,15,TRBV5-1,-,TGCGCCAGCAGCTTGACTCTCTTGGGGTACAATGAGCAGTTCTTC,CASSLTLLGYNEQFF
TRBJ1-4,few,12,TRBV7-2,-,TGTGCCAGCAGCTTACCGGTCGGAAAACTGTTTTTT,CASSLPVGKLFF
TRBJ2-2,-,14,TRBV5-1,-,TGCGCCAGCTTCGACATTTCGAACACCGGGGAGCTGTTTTTT,CASFDISNTGELFF
TRBJ1-3,few,14,TRBV10-3,TRBD1,TGTGCCATCAGCGGGACAGGGGATGGAAACACCATATATTTT,CAISGTGDGNTIYF
TRBJ2-3,-,14,TRBV7-2,-,TGTGCCAGCAGCTTAAGGCAGGTCACAGATACGCAGTATTTT,CASSLRQVTDTQYF
TRBJ2-1,many,14,TRBV5-1,TRBD2,TGCGCCAGCAGCTTGGGAGCGGGAGGCGGTGAGCAGTTCTTC,CASSLGAGGGEQFF
TRBJ2-1,many,17,TRBV5-1,TRBD2,TGCGCCAGCAGCTTGGGACTAGCGGGAGTAGTCTACAATGAGCAGTTCTTC,CASSLGLAGVVYNEQFF
TRBJ2-2,many,23,TRBV12-5,TRBD2,TGTGCTAGTGGTTTGCCCACACCCAGATTGGGCTCAGGGACTAGCGAGAACACCGGGGAGCTGTTTTTT,CASGLPTPRLGSGTSENTGELFF
TRBJ2-7,many,16,TRBV28,-,TGTGCCAGCAGTTTATCGGTGTATAGCGGACCCCTCGAGCAGTACTTC,CASSLSVYSGPLEQYF